These 2 T cell receptor beta chains were sequenced from one sample in a study of identifying expanded T cells in peripheral blood. Generated by immunoSEQ multiplex PCR, the TCRdb table keeps only in-frame clones and is missing some. This table holds more than 85,000 clones, 70% to 90% found once. Sequenced: blood. Source of these receptors: a person aged 18 to 70 in good health.

The chain uses TRBV7-3 and TRBJ1-2; D not resolved. Between the trimmed V and J ends, which lost 0 bases and 8 bases, there was a span of 13 bases. The CDR3 sequence is 14 residues long. CDR1 and CDR2 (germline): SGHTA, FQGTGA. CDR3 sequence: CASSLTAQREGYTF. The CDR3 nucleotides are TGTGCCAGCAGCTTAACGGCCCAGAGGGAAGGCTACACCTTC. The variable domain in full, with the rest retrieved from reference TRBV7-3 and TRBJ1-2, is GAGVSQTPSNKVTEKGKYVELRCDPISGHTALYWYRQSLGQGPEFLIYFQGTGAADDSGLPNDRFFAVRPEGSVSTLKIQRTERGDSAVYLCASSLTAQREGYTFGSGTRLTVV.

The chain has TRBV6-5 and TRBJ2-2; D unresolved. The CDR3 has 13 amino acids. V was shortened by 2 bases and J by 7 bases, with 8 bases between the two germline ends. The germline gives CDR1 MNHEY, CDR2 SVGAGI. In DNA, the CDR3 is TGTGCCAGCAGTTACCCTTCGGGCGGGGAGCTGTTTTTT. This codes for CASSYPSGGELFF.